Listed below are T cell receptor beta chains from one sample, sequenced in a study of monozygotic twins with inflammatory bowel disease. No DNA is given; TCRdb re-called the 5' RACE reads and lists each CDR3 protein once. This specimen shows over 350,000 distinct CDR3 sequences; the ten leading clones hold 2.6%. The sequenced sample was blood. The source is a human donor with ulcerative colitis or Crohn's disease, or a healthy co-twin of an affected twin (not recorded which). CDR3s include the opening cysteine and the closing phenylalanine or tryptophan. Each record gives: V gene, J gene, CDR3 protein.

V: TRBV20-1; J: TRBJ1-1; CDR3: CSARGANTEAFF
V: TRBV11-1; J: TRBJ2-2; CDR3: CASSLGQRRGLNTGELFF
V: TRBV7-9; J: TRBJ2-5; CDR3: CASSFPGQGQETQYF
V: TRBV10-3; J: TRBJ2-5; CDR3: CAISENGLLQETQYF
V: TRBV7-2; J: TRBJ2-1; CDR3: CASSGRVPSTYNEQFF
V: TRBV5-1; J: TRBJ2-4; CDR3: CASSLVEGQGAEVSKNIQYF
V: TRBV6-2/TRBV6-3; J: TRBJ2-7; CDR3: CASSYLGEGNYEQYF
V: TRBV19; J: TRBJ2-5; CDR3: CASSSGLWETQYF
V: TRBV6-5; J: TRBJ2-1; CDR3: CASSYRDNSYNEQFF
V: TRBV5-6; J: TRBJ2-6; CDR3: CASSLGGDSGANVLTF
V: TRBV7-9; J: TRBJ1-3; CDR3: CASSLDPGIGTGNTIYF
V: TRBV24-1; J: TRBJ2-1; CDR3: CVTGTEGGEQFF
V: TRBV20-1; J: TRBJ2-3; CDR3: CSVAGTSVTSTQYF
V: TRBV10-3; J: TRBJ2-2; CDR3: CAIRRTSRLNTGELFF
V: TRBV18; J: TRBJ2-7; CDR3: CASSSDRSLGYEQYF
V: TRBV7-9; J: TRBJ2-7; CDR3: CASSAQGHYEQYF
V: TRBV4-1; J: TRBJ2-7; CDR3: CASSHPVRKDEQYF
V: TRBV20-1; J: TRBJ2-1; CDR3: CSARDPRGAAGKYNEQFF
V: TRBV20-1; J: TRBJ2-1; CDR3: CSARGQTKDNEQFF
V: TRBV6-2/TRBV6-3; J: TRBJ2-3; CDR3: CASSYVGVSRGTDTQYF
V: TRBV5-1; J: TRBJ2-2; CDR3: CASSFSGPVAGELFF
V: TRBV5-1; J: TRBJ2-6; CDR3: CASSFAGVSSGANVLTF